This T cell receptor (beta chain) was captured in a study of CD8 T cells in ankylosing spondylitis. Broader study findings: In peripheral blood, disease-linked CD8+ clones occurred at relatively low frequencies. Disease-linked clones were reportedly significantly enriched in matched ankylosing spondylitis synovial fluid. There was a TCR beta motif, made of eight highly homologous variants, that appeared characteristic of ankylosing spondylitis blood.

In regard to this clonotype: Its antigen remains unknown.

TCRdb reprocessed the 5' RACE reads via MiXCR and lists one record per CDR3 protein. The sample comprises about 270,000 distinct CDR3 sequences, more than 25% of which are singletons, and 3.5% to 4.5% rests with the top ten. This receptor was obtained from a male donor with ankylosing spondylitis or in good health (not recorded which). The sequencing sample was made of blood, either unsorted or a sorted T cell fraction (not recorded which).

The CDR3 protein is CASSLNGPGDNPTDTQYF. In DNA, the CDR3 is TGCGCCAGCAGCTTAAACGGCCCCGGGGACAACCCCACAGATACGCAGTATTTT. The chain employs TRBV5-1 and TRBJ2-3; tentatively, D is TRBD1 (6 bases). Trimming removed 2 bases from V and 2 bases from J, with 21 bases in between. The CDR3 contains 18 residues. In germline, CDR1 is SGHRS, CDR2 YFSETQ. The complete variable domain, with remaining parts taken from reference TRBV5-1 and TRBJ2-3, reads KAGVTQTPRYLIKTRGQQVTLSCSPISGHRSVSWYQQTPGQGLQFLFEYFSETQRNKGNFPGRFSGRQFSNSRSEMNVSTLELGDSALYLCASSLNGPGDNPTDTQYFGPGTRLTVL.